One TCR beta chain is described in this entry. As yet, its antigen is unknown. Treatment described: approximately nine-day PBMC culture with coronavirus spike peptide pools or control peptides (ViraFEST assay). The authors swapped half the medium for fresh IL-2 medium on days 3 and 7. The data originate from a study of vaccination and CD4 T cells after COVID-19. Cultured CD4+ T cell DNA underwent sequencing with the Oncomine TCR Beta short-read assay. A single record per CDR3 protein comes from TCRdb applying MiXCR to the PCR reads. The table includes about 9,700 distinct CDR3 sequences, 40% to 60% detected once. CDR1 MNHNS and CDR2 SASEGT come from the germline V gene. Trimming removed 2 bases at V and 5 bases at J, with 12 bases between. The CDR3 extends over 14 amino acids.

The sequence derives from a human donor who had recovered from COVID-19. Specimen: CD4+ T cells from blood, cultured in vitro. This chain joins TRBV6-1 and TRBJ2-5; a possible D gene is TRBD2 (6 bases). This chain's CDR3 is CASSEWGSGETQYF. The CDR3 DNA follows: TGTGCCAGCAGTGAATGGGGCAGCGGGGAGACCCAGTACTTC.